The sequence of this TCR beta chain was determined in a study of human T cells and chemical hapten exposure. Trimming pared 6 bases from V and 6 bases from J, leaving 9 bases between. The CDR3 extends over 11 amino acids. Germline CDR1 reads MNHNY; CDR2 reads SVGAGI (reference sequence). Time point: patch test 3, about 24 weeks after DPC sensitization. As to treatment: therapeutic diphenylcyclopropenone sensitization with weekly scalp DPC. TCRdb re-called the RACE reads through MiXCR, storing one row per CDR3 protein. The data contain more than 85,000 distinct CDR3 sequences, nearly 35% of them singletons. Findings and caveats of the study: DPC sensitization left the count of TCRs above 1 in 1000 unchanged.

There are a few counts of this clonotype. Its specificity is not known. The sequence derives from a middle-aged man with alopecia areata. Some clones in this sample may be carry-over from other donors' samples. The specimen comprised whole blood, sampled in connection with sensitization to the hapten diphenylcyclopropenone (DPC). The chain links TRBV6-6 to TRBJ2-7; a possible D gene is TRBD1 (6 bases). The CDR3 sequence is CASRSGVEQYF. DNA of the CDR3: TGTGCCAGCAGATCAGGGGTCGAGCAGTACTTC.